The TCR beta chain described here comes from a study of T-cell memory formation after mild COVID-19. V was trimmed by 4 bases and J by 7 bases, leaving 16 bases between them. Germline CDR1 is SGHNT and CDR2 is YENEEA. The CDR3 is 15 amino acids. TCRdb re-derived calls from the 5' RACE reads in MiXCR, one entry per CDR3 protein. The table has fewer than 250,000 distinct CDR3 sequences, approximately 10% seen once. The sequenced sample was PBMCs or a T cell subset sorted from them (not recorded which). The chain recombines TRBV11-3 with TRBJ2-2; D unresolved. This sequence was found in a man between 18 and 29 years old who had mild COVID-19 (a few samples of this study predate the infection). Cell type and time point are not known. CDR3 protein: CASSSTTRWIGELFF. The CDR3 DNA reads TGTGCCAGCAGCTCGACGACAAGATGGATCGGGGAGCTGTTTTTT.